The clone carrying this T cell receptor beta chain occurred once. This record belongs to a study of blood T cell repertoires in COVID-19. Whole-study context: Some COVID-19 samples were acute and others convalescent; all came from the United States, Italy and Spain. In each case, the material was cDNA or gDNA derived from T cells, B-cell-depleted T cells, or PBMCs.

The authors' processing: From reference gene primer amplification, estimates of nucleated cell counts were derived. The protocol was immunoSEQ multiplex PCR, while the TCRdb copy is restricted to in-frame clones and leaves out a portion. V and J calls and clone size are those listed in that table; D and trimming were worked out from the DNA. The profile shows about 68,000 clones, 60% to 85% of them singletons. The CDR3 has 15 amino acids. Germline CDR1 and CDR2: LGHDT and YNNKEL (reference sequence). V was cut by 1 base and J by 1 base, with 11 bases left in between. The sequenced sample consisted of peripheral blood. The rearrangement links TRBV3-1 (or the pseudogene TRBV3-2) to TRBJ2-7; D is unresolved. This TCR derives from a human donor in a cohort sampled during active COVID-19. CDR3 coding DNA: TGTGCCAGCAGCCAAGGTCCGGGTGAGTCCTACGAGCAGTACTTC. This encodes CASSQGPGESYEQYF.